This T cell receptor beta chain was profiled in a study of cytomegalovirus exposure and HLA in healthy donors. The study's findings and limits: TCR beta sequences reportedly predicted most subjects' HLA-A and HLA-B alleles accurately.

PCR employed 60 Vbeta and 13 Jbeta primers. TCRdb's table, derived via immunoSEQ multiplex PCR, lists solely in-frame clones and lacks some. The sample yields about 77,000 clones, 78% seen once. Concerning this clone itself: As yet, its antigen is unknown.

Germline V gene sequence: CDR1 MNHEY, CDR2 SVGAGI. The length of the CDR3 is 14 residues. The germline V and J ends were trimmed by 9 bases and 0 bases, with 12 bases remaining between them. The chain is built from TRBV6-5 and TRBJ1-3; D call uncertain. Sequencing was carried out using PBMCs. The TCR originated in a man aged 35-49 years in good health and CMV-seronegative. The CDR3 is CASGPLFSGNTIYF. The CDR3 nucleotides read TGTGCCAGTGGCCCCCTTTTCTCTGGAAACACCATATATTTT.